The sequence of this TCR beta chain was determined in a study of cytomegalovirus exposure and HLA in healthy donors. For this clone: Its antigen is not known.

CDR1 is LNHDA, CDR2 SQIVND, per germline (reference sequence). With 2 bases clipped from V and 7 bases from J, the junction kept 9 bases outside the gene matches. CDR3 length: 16 amino acids. PCR used 60 Vbeta primers and 13 Jbeta primers. Original processing notes: Later work found 65 million to 100 million unique TCR beta chains, with approximately 12 million shared. Only in-frame clones appear in the TCRdb table, and some are missing; sequencing was by immunoSEQ multiplex PCR. V and J calls and clone size are as listed in that table; D and trimming were resolved from the DNA. The sample carries some 130,000 clones, roughly 80% recorded once. Findings and limits, study-wide: Researchers catalogued roughly 170 TCR beta chains as cytomegalovirus-associated. In a later analysis, the majority of CMV-associated beta chains seemingly showed HLA restriction. Most of the TCR beta V segments (in an earlier analysis) were productive either about 87% or about 30% of the time.

The receptor was isolated from a young man in good health and CMV-seronegative. The sample taken for sequencing was PBMCs. V and J are TRBV19 and TRBJ2-3, with 10 bases aligning to TRBD1. In DNA form, the CDR3 reads TGTGCCAGTAGTATAACAAGGGGACAGGGGCGGTATACGCAGTATTTT. This encodes CASSITRGQGRYTQYF.